This TCR beta chain was captured in a study of CD8+CD57+ T cells in acquired aplastic anemia. This clonotype was seen a single time. For CDR3 and TCR beta VDJ profiling, genomic DNA was the template used. TCRdb processed the reads anew with MiXCR; each CDR3 protein has one entry. The sample holds around 170,000 distinct CDR3 sequences, about 60% seen once. Between the trimmed V and J ends, which lost 6 bases and 2 bases, there was a span of 8 bases. This CDR3 has 12 amino acids. The sample was sorted CD4+, CD8+, or CD8+CD57+ T cells (not recorded which) from PBMCs. The V call is TRBV12-3 or TRBV12-4, the J call TRBJ2-7, with D unresolved. The TCR was taken from a human donor in good health. CDR3 in amino acids: CASRDDAYEQYF. DNA for the CDR3: TGTGCCAGCAGGGATGACGCCTACGAGCAGTACTTC.